The sequence of this T cell receptor (beta chain) was determined in a study of vaccination and CD4 T cells after COVID-19. Study summary: Blood was drawn a median roughly 67 days post second dose, range 14 to 241. A CEFX pool, an HIV-1 Nef pool, or no peptide went to control cultures.

The study sequenced cultured CD4+ T cell DNA using the Oncomine TCR Beta short-read assay. TCRdb re-called the PCR reads with MiXCR, one entry per CDR3 protein. The sample consists of about 14,000 distinct CDR3 sequences, approximately 30% of them appearing once. This clonotype was counted only a few times. The antigen remains unidentified. Treatment given: 10-day PBMC culture with coronavirus spike peptide pools or control peptides (ViraFEST assay). After expanding antigen-specific T cells with peptide pools, ViraFEST sequenced their TCRs. Germline lookup yields CDR1 SGHAT and CDR2 FQNNGV. Trimming left V 1 base short and J 6 bases short, with 12 bases between. CDR3 size: 14 residues.

The clonotype comes from a human donor who had recovered from COVID-19. This rearrangement joins TRBV11-2 to TRBJ1-1; D is ambiguous. This specimen consisted of CD4+ T cells from blood, cultured in vitro, obtained after SARS-CoV-2 vaccination. This CDR3 is CASSLGSYGSEAFF. CDR3 DNA sequence: TGTGCCAGCAGCTTAGGATCGTATGGTTCTGAAGCTTTCTTT.